One sample yielded the 7 T cell receptor beta chains listed below, sequenced in a study of cytomegalovirus exposure and HLA in healthy donors. PCR primers comprised 60 Vbeta and 13 Jbeta primers. Sequencing was performed with immunoSEQ multiplex PCR; in TCRdb, only in-frame clones are kept and a portion is missing. The profile shows 130,000 to 150,000 clones, 75% to 90% of them singletons. The sequenced sample was PBMCs. The receptors originated from a woman younger than 45 in good health and CMV-seronegative.

The V call is TRBV19, the J call TRBJ1-3; D not resolved. Per germline, CDR1 LNHDA and CDR2 SQIVND (reference sequence). Between the trimmed V and J ends, which lost 3 bases and 3 bases, there was a span of 18 bases. The CDR3 spans 17 residues. The CDR3: CASSIGFGSSGGNTIYF. The CDR3 nucleotides are TGTGCCAGTAGTATCGGTTTCGGGTCCTCTGGTGGAAACACCATATATTTT. Looking up the rest from reference TRBV19 and TRBJ1-3 gives the full variable domain: DGGITQSPKYLFRKEGQNVTLSCEQNLNHDAMYWYRQDPGQGLRLIYYSQIVNDFQKGDIAEGYSVSREKKESFPLTVTSAQKNPTAFYLCASSIGFGSSGGNTIYFGEGSWLTVV.

As concerns this clone: At one boundary the junction diverges from the germline segment, which might be a read error. This chain uses TRBV5-6 with TRBJ1-3; tentative D call: TRBD1 (6 bases). CDR1 and CDR2 from the germline V gene are SGHDT and YYEEEE. CDR3 length equals 18 residues. CDR3 amino acids: CASSYSLLDRRSGSTIYF. CDR3 DNA sequence: TGTGCCAGCAGCTATAGTCTCCTAGACAGGCGCTCTGGAAGCACCATATATTTT. The full variable domain, its missing parts supplied by reference TRBV5-6 and TRBJ1-3, is DAGVTQSPTHLIKTRGQQVTLRCSPKSGHDTVSWYQQALGQGPQFIFQYYEEEERQRGNFPDRFSGHQFPNYSSELNVNALLLGDSALYLCASSYSLLDRRSGSTIYFGEGSWLTVV.

The genes are TRBV7-9 and TRBJ1-1, with a possible D match to TRBD1 (6 bases). Germline V gene data show CDR1 as SEHNR and CDR2 as FQNEAQ (reference sequence). V was clipped by 0 bases and J by 4 bases, with 12 bases between them. CDR3 length equals 15 residues. For the CDR3, the DNA is TGTGCCAGCAGCTTAGCGCTTCAGGGGAGCACTGAAGCTTTCTTT. Translated, it gives CASSLALQGSTEAFF.

V gene TRBV7-9 combines with J gene TRBJ2-3, with TRBD2 matching 7 bases. V trimming: 5 bases; J trimming: 0 bases; junction bases outside the gene matches: 5. Germline lookup yields CDR1 SEHNR and CDR2 FQNEAQ (reference sequence). The CDR3 contains 15 residues. The CDR3 loop reads CASSPLAVSTDTQYF. CDR3 sequence (DNA): TGTGCCAGCAGCCCCCTAGCGGTTAGCACAGATACGCAGTATTTT.

The chain has TRBV10-3 and TRBJ2-3, with D maybe TRBD2 (5 bases). In germline, CDR1 is ENHRY, CDR2 SYGVKD. The CDR3 covers 14 residues. V lost 7 bases and J 2 bases, leaving 13 bases between the germline ends. CDR3 nucleotide sequence: TGTGCCATCAATCCCAGCGGTTACACAGATACGCAGTATTTT. It specifies CAINPSGYTDTQYF.

The rearrangement joins TRBV2 to TRBJ2-2; 9 nucleotides match TRBD2. Germline CDR1 and CDR2: SNHLY and FYNNEI. The J segment lost 4 bases and the V segment lost 6 bases, leaving 3 bases of the junction unmatched. The CDR3 consists of 14 residues. The CDR3 DNA sequence: TGTGCCAGCAGGGAACTAGCGGGCACCGGGGAGCTGTTTTTT. Translating it yields CASRELAGTGELFF.

CDR3 coding DNA: TGTGCCAGCAGCCACTTCGAGGGACAGCTCACGAAAAGGCGCCACGAGCAGTACTTC. Translation gives CASSHFEGQLTKRRHEQYF. J is TRBJ2-7 and V is TRBV11-3; 7 nucleotides line up with TRBD1. From germline, CDR1 is SGHNT and CDR2 YENEEA. The ends lost 5 bases at V and 5 bases at J; junction bases unmatched: 24. There are 19 residues in the CDR3.